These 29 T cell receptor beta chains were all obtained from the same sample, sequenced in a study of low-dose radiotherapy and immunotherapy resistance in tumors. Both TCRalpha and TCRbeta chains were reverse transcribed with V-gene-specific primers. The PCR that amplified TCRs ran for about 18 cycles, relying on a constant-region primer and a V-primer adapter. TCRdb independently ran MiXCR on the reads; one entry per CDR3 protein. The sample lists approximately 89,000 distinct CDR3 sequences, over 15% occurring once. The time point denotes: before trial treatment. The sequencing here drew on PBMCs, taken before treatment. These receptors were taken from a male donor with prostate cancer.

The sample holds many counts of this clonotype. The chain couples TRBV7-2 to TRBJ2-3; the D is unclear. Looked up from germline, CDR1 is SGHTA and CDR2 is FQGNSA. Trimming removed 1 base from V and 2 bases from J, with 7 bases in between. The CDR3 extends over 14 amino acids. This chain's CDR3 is CASSLGLNTDTQYF. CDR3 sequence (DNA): TGTGCCAGCAGCTTAGGACTTAACACAGATACGCAGTATTTT.

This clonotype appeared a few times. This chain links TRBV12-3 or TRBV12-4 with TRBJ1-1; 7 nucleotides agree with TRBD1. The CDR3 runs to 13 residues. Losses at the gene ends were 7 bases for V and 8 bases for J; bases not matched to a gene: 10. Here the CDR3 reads CASTPGGEREAFF. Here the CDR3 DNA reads TGTGCCAGCACCCCAGGGGGAGAAAGAGAAGCTTTCTTT.

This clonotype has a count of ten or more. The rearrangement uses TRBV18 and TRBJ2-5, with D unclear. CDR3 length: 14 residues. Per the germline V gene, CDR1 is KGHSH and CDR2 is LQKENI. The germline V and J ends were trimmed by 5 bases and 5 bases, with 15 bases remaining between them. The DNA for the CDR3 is TGTGCCAGCTCATCCCCTATAGGGCGGGAGACCCAGTACTTC. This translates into CASSSPIGRETQYF.

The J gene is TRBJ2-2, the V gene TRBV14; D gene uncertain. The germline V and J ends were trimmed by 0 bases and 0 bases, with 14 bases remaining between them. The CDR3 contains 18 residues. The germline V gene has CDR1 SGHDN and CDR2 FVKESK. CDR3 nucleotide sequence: TGTGCCAGCAGCCAAGACGGTTCGCAACGGGCGAACACCGGGGAGCTGTTTTTT. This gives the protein CASSQDGSQRANTGELFF. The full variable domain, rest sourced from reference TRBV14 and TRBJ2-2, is EAGVTQFPSHSVIEKGQTVTLRCDPISGHDNLYWYRRVMGKEIKFLLHFVKESKQDESGMPNNRFLAERTGGTYSTLKVQPAELEDSGVYFCASSQDGSQRANTGELFFGEGSRLTVL.

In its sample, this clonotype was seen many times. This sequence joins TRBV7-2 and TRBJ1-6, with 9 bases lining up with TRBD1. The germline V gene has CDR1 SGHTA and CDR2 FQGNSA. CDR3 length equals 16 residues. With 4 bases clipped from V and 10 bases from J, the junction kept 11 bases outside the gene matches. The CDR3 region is CASSSLIDRGDSPLHF. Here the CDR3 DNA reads TGTGCCAGCAGCTCACTGATCGACAGGGGGGACTCACCCCTCCACTTT.

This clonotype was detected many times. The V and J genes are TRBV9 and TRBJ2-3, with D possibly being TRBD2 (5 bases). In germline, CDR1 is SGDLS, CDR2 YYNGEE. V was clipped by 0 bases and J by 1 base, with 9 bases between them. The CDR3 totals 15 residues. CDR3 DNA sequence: TGTGCCAGCAGCGTAGTTCCCGGGGGCACAGATACGCAGTATTTT. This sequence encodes CASSVVPGGTDTQYF.

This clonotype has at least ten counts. CDR3 amino acids: CSARDSSRAYEQYF. The CDR3 DNA follows: TGCAGTGCTAGAGATTCGTCTAGAGCCTACGAGCAGTACTTC. This rearrangement joins TRBV20-1 to TRBJ2-7; unclear D gene. Germline CDR1 is DFQATT and CDR2 is SNEGSKA (reference sequence). This CDR3 has 14 amino acids. Trimming pared 0 bases from V and 2 bases from J, leaving 11 bases between.

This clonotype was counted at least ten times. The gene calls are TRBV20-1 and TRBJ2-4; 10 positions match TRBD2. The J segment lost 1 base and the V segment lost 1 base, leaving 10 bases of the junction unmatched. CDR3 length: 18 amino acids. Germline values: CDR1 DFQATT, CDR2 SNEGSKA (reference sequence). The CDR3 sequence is CSARGGGSGGMAKNIQYF. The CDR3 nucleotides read TGCAGTGCTAGAGGAGGGGGTAGCGGGGGGATGGCCAAAAACATTCAGTACTTC.

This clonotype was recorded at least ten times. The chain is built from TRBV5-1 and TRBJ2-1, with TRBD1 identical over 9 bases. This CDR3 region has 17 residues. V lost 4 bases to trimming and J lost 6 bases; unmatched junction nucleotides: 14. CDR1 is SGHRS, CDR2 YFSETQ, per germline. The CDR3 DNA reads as TGCGCCAGCAGCCGAACCTCGGGACAGGGCTTTCGCAATGAGCAGTTCTTC. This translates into CASSRTSGQGFRNEQFF.

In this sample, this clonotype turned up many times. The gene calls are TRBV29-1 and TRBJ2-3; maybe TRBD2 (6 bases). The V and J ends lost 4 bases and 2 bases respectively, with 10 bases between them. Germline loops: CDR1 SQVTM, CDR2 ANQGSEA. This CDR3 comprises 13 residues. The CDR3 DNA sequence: TGCAGCGTTGTGGGGGGTTACACAGATACGCAGTATTTT. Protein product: CSVVGGYTDTQYF.

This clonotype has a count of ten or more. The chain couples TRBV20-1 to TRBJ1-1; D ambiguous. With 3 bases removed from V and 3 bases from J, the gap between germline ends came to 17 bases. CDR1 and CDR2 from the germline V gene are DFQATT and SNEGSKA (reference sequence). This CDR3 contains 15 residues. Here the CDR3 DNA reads TGCAGTGCTAGGTGGCTTCCGGGTTACGACACTGAAGCTTTCTTT. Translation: CSARWLPGYDTEAFF.

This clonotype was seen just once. In nucleotides, the CDR3 is TGCAGTGCTAGAGATACTAGCCTCGAGACCCAGTACTTC. It codes for CSARDTSLETQYF. V and J are TRBV20-1 and TRBJ2-5; D perhaps matches TRBD2 (6 bases). Per the germline V gene, CDR1 is DFQATT and CDR2 is SNEGSKA (reference sequence). Trimming stripped 0 bases from V and 5 bases from J, with 10 bases between. The CDR3 consists of 13 residues.

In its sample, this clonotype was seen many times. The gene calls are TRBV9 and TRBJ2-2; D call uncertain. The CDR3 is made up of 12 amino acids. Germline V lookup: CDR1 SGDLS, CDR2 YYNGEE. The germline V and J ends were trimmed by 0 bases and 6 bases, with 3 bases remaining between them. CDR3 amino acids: CASSVVPGELFF. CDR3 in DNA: TGTGCCAGCAGCGTAGTTCCCGGGGAGCTGTTTTTT.

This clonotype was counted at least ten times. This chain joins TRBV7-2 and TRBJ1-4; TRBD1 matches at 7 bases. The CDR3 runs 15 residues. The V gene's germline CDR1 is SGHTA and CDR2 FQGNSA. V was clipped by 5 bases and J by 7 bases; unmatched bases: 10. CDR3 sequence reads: CASSLQTGSGEKLFF. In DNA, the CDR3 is TGTGCCAGCAGCCTTCAGACAGGGTCGGGTGAAAAACTGTTTTTT.

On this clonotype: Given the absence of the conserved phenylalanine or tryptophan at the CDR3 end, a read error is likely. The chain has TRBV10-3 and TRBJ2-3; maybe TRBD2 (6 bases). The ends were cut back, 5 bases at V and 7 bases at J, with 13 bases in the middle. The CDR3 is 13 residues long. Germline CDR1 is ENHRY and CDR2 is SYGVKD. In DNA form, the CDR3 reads TGTGCCATCAGTCGCGGGAATACATATACGCAGTATTCT. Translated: CAISRGNTYTQYS.

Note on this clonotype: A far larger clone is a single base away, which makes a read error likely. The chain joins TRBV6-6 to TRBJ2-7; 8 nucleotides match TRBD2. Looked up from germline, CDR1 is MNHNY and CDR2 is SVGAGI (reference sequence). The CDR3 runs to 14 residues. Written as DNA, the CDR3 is TGTGTCATCGGGGGGGCAGGGAGAGGCGACGAGCAGTACTTC. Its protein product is CVIGGAGRGDEQYF.

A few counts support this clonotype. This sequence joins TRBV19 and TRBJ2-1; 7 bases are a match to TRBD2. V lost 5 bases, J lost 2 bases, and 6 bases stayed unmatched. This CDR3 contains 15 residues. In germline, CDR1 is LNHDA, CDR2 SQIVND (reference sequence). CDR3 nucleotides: TGTGCCAGTAGTCCCGGGACTACCCCCTACAATGAGCAGTTCTTC. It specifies CASSPGTTPYNEQFF.

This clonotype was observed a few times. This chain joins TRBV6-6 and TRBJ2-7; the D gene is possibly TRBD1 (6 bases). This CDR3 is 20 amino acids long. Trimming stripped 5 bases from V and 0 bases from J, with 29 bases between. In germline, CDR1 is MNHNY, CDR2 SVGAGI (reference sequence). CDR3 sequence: CASSGLSPGQQTKYSYEQYF. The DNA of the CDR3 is TGTGCCAGCAGTGGATTAAGTCCGGGACAACAGACAAAATACTCCTACGAGCAGTACTTC.

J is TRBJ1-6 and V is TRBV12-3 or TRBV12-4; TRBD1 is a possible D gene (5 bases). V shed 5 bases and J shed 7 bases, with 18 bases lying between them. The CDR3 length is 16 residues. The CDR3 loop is CASSPRGLNSNSPLHF. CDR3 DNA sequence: TGTGCCAGCAGTCCTAGGGGACTGAACTCGAATTCACCCCTCCACTTT.

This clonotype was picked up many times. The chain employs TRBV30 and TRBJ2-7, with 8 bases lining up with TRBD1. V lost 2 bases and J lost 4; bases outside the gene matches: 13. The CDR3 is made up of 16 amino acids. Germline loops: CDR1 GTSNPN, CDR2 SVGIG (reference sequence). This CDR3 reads CAWSRPGAGGRYEQYF. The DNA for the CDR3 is TGTGCCTGGAGTAGACCAGGGGCAGGGGGCCGTTACGAGCAGTACTTC.

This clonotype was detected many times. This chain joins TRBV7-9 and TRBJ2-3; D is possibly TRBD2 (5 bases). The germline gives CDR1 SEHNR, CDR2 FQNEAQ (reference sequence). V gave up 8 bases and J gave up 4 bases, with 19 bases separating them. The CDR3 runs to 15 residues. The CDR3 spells CASAGGLLTADTQYF. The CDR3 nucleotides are TGTGCCAGCGCGGGTGGGCTCCTAACCGCAGATACGCAGTATTTT.

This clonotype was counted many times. The CDR3 sequence is CASSPRGNSYNEQFF. In DNA, the CDR3 is TGTGCCAGCAGCCCACGGGGCAACTCCTACAATGAGCAGTTCTTC. This chain joins TRBV7-9 and TRBJ2-1; D could derive from TRBD1 or TRBD2 (5 bases each). This CDR3 comprises 15 residues. Germline values: CDR1 SEHNR, CDR2 FQNEAQ (reference sequence). V was shortened by 5 bases and J by 0 bases, with 11 bases between the two germline ends.

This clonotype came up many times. CDR3 DNA sequence: TGTGCCAGCAGCTTTGAGCCCACAACCCAAGCTTTCTTT. The encoded protein is CASSFEPTTQAFF. The chain employs TRBV7-8 and TRBJ1-1; D is uncertain. Germline assignment: CDR1 SGHVS and CDR2 FQNEAQ. Trimming removed 3 bases from V and 9 bases from J, with 14 bases in between. The CDR3 is 13 amino acids.

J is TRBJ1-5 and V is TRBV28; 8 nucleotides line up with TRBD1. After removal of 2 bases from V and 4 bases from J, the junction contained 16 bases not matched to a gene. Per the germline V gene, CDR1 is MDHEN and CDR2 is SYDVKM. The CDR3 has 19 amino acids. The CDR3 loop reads CASSLIGGTGFAWNQPQHF. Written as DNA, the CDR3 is TGTGCCAGCAGTTTAATAGGGGGGACAGGCTTCGCGTGGAATCAGCCCCAGCATTTT. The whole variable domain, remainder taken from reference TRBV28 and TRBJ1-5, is DVKVTQSSRYLVKRTGEKVFLECVQDMDHENMFWYRQDPGLGLRLIYFSYDVKMKEKGDIPEGYSVSREKKERFSLILESASTNQTSMYLCASSLIGGTGFAWNQPQHFGDGTRLSIL.

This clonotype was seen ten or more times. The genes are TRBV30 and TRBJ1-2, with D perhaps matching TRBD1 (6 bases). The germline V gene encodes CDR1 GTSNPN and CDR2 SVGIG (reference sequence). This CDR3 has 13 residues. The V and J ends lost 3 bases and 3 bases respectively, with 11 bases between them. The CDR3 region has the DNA TGTGCCTGGAGCCCGACAGGAGACTATGGCTACACCTTC. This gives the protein CAWSPTGDYGYTF. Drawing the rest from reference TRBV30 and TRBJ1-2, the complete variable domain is SQTIHQWPATLVQPVGSPLSLECTVEGTSNPNLYWYRQAAGRGLQLLFYSVGIGQISSEVPQNLSASRPQDRQFILSSKKLLLSDSGFYLCAWSPTGDYGYTFGSGTRLTVV.

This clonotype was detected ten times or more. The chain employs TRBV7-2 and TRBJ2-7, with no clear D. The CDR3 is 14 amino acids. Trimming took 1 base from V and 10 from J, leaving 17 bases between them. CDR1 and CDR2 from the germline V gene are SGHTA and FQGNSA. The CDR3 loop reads CASSLVKGPTDQYF. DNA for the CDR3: TGTGCCAGCAGCTTAGTAAAGGGTCCGACGGATCAGTACTTC. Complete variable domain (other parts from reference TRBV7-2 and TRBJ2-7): GAGVSQSPSNKVTEKGKDVELRCDPISGHTALYWYRQSLGQGLEFLIYFQGNSAPDKSGLPSDRFSAERTGGSVSTLTIQRTQQEDSAVYLCASSLVKGPTDQYFGPGTRLTVT.

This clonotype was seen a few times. CDR3 nucleotides: TGCGCCACCTCCAATCGAGCGGGAATTGCTGCCACCGGGGAGCTGTTTTTT. It yields the protein CATSNRAGIAATGELFF. This chain connects TRBV5-1 to TRBJ2-2, with TRBD2 matching 7 bases. The CDR3 totals 17 residues. J gave up 4 bases and V 9 bases, and 18 bases lay outside the gene matches. Germline V gives CDR1 SGHRS, CDR2 YFSETQ.

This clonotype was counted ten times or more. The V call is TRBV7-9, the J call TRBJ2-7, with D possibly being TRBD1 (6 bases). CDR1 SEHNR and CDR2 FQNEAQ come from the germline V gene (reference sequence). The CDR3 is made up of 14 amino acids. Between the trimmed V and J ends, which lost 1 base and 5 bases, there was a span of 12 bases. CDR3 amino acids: CASSLETGPDEQYF. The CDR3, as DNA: TGTGCCAGCAGCTTAGAGACAGGTCCCGACGAGCAGTACTTC.

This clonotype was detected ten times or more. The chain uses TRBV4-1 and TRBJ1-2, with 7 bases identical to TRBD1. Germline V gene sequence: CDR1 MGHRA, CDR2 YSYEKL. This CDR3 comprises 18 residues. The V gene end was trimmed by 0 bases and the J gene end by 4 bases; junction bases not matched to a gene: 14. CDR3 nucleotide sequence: TGCGCCAGCAGCCAAGATGCAGGGGGGACAGTTATTTCCTATGGCTACACCTTC. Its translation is CASSQDAGGTVISYGYTF.